This is a list of T cell receptor beta chains from one sample in a study of cytomegalovirus exposure and HLA in healthy donors. The repertoire was sequenced with immunoSEQ multiplex PCR; TCRdb's copy has only in-frame clones and lacks some. The sample has 150,000 to 200,000 clones, about four fifths seen once. Input material: PBMCs. These receptors were collected from a man aged 18 to 35 in good health and CMV-seronegative. The CDR3 runs from the conserved cysteine through the conserved F or W. The D gene is left open where the match is weak. Rows may omit the clone size; those that give it use once, few, many or a size class.

CDR3	DNA	length	D	size	V	J
CASSFSELGTEAFF	TGTGCCAGCAGTTTTTCGGAGTTGGGCACTGAAGCTTTCTTT	14	-	-	TRBV6-5	TRBJ1-1
CASSFSAGEVGSGLETQYF	TGTGCCAGCAGTTTCTCGGCGGGGGAAGTGGGGAGCGGTTTAGAGACCCAGTACTTC	19	TRBD2	-	TRBV27	TRBJ2-5
CASTNRAQNTEAFF	TGTGCCAGCACTAACAGGGCCCAGAACACTGAAGCTTTCTTT	14	-	-	TRBV5-4	TRBJ1-1
CASSAQGGYGYTF	TGTGCCAGTAGCGCACAGGGGGGCTATGGCTACACCTTC	13	TRBD1	-	TRBV19	TRBJ1-2
CASSPLASGETQYF	TGCGCCAGCAGCCCACTAGCGAGTGGAGAGACCCAGTACTTC	14	TRBD2	-	TRBV4-1	TRBJ2-5
CASSPPNRGTDTQYF	TGTGCCAGCAGTCCCCCTAACAGGGGCACAGATACGCAGTATTTT	15	-	-	TRBV28	TRBJ2-3
CAIREGQAYGYTF	TGTGCCATCCGGGAAGGACAGGCTTATGGCTACACCTTC	13	TRBD1	-	TRBV10-3	TRBJ1-2
CASSVDWDRGRDTQYF	TGTGCCAGCAGCGTAGACTGGGACAGGGGGCGAGATACGCAGTATTTT	16	TRBD1	-	TRBV9	TRBJ2-3
CSVSGTSGGNTGELFF	TGTAGCGTCTCCGGGACTAGCGGGGGTAACACCGGGGAGCTGTTTTTT	16	TRBD2	once	TRBV29-1	TRBJ2-2
CASSLAPWASPYEQYF	TGTGCCAGCAGCTTAGCCCCCTGGGCAAGTCCCTACGAGCAGTACTTC	16	-	-	TRBV7-6	TRBJ2-7